This TCR beta chain was captured by sequencing in a study of blood T cell repertoires in COVID-19. Trimming at V came to 9 bases and at J to 6 bases, leaving 11 bases not matched to a gene. The CDR3 spans 15 residues. CDR1 is SGHVS and CDR2 is FQNEAQ in the germline V gene. Assay: immunoSEQ multiplex PCR; the TCRdb copy retains only in-frame clones and omits some. The sample lists about 270,000 clones, approximately 85% occurring once. The sequence was collected from a woman in her seventies with acute or convalescent COVID-19. Sequencing was carried out using peripheral blood. This chain uses TRBV7-8 with TRBJ2-3; 11 bases line up with TRBD2. The CDR3 region is CARRLAGGPGDTQYF. The DNA of the CDR3 is TGTGCCAGACGGTTAGCGGGGGGGCCAGGGGATACGCAGTATTTT.